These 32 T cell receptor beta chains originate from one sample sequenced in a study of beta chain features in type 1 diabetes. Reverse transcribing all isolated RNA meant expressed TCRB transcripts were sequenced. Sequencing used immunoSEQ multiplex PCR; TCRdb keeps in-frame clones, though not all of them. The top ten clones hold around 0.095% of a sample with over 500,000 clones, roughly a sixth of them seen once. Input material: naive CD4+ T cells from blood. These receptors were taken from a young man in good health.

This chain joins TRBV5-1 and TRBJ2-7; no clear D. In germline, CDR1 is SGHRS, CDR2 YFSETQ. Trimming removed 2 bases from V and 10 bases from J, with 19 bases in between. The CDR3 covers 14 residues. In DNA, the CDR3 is TGCGCCAGCAGCTTTGGAAGGGATTTCGAAGGCCAGTACTTC. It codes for CASSFGRDFEGQYF.

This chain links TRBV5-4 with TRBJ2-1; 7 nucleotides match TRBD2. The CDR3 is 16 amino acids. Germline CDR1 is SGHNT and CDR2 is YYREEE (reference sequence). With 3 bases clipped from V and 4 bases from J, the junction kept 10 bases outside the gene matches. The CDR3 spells CASSWEGTKRYNEQFF. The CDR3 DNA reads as TGTGCCAGCAGCTGGGAGGGGACGAAGCGGTACAATGAGCAGTTCTTC.

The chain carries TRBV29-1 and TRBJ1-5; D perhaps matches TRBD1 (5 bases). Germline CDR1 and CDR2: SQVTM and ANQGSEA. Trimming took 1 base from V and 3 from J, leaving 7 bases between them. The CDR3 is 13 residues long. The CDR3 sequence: CSVEGGVNQPQHF. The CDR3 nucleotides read TGCAGCGTTGAAGGAGGGGTCAATCAGCCCCAGCATTTT.

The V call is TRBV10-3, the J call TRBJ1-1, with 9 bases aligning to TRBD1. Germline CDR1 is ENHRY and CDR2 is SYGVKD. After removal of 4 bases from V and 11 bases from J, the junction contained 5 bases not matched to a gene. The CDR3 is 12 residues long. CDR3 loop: CAISAQGAGAFF. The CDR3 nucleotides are TGTGCCATCAGTGCACAGGGGGCGGGGGCTTTCTTT.

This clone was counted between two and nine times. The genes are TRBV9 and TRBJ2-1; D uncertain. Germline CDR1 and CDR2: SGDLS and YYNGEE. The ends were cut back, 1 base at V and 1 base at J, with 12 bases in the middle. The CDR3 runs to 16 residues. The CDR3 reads CASSVSPDSSYNEQFF. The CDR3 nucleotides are TGTGCCAGCAGCGTATCGCCCGATTCGTCCTACAATGAGCAGTTCTTC.

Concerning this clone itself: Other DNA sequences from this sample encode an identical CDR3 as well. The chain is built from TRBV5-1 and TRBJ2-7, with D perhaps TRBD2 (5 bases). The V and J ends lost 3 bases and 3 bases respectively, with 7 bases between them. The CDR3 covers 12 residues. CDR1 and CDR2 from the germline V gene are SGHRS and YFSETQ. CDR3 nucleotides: TGCGCCAGCAGCTCTGGGAGCTACGAGCAGTACTTC. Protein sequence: CASSSGSYEQYF.

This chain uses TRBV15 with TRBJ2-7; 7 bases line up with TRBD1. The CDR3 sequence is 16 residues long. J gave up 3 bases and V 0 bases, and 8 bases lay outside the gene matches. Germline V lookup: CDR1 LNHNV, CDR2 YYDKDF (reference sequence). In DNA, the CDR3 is TGTGCCACCAGCAGAGATCGTAGGACAGGCATCTACGAGCAGTACTTC. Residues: CATSRDRRTGIYEQYF.

CDR3 loop: CASRSPGQFYGYTF. CDR3 nucleotides: TGTGCCAGCCGCTCCCCGGGACAGTTCTATGGCTACACCTTC. The chain combines TRBV7-2 with TRBJ1-2; 7 bases fit TRBD1. The ends lost 8 bases at V and 4 bases at J; junction bases unmatched: 10. Germline lookup yields CDR1 SGHTA and CDR2 FQGNSA. This CDR3 is built from 14 residues.

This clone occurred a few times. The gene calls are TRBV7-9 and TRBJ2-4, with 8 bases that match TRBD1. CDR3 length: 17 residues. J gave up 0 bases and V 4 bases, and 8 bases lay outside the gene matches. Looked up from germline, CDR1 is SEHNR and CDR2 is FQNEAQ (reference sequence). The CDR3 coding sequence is TGTGCCAGCAGCTCACAGGGGGGTGAATTAGCCAAAAACATTCAGTACTTC. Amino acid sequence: CASSSQGGELAKNIQYF.

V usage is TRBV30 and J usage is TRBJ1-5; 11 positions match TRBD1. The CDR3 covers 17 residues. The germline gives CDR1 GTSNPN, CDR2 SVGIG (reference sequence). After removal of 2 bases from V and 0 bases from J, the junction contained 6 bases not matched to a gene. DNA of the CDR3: TGTGCCTGGAGTCGGGACAGGGGGACTTCTAGCAATCAGCCCCAGCATTTT. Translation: CAWSRDRGTSSNQPQHF.

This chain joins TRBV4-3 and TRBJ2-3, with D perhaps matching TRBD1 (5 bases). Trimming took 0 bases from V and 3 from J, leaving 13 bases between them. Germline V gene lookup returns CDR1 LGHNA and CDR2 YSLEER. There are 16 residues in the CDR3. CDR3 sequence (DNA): TGCGCCAGCAGCCAAGATAAGACAGCGAAAACAGATACGCAGTATTTT. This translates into CASSQDKTAKTDTQYF.

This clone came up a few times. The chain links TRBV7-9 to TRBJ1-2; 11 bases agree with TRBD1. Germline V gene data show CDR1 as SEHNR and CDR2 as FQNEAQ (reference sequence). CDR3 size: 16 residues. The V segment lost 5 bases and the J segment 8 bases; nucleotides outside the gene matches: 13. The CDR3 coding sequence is TGTGCCAGCAGCAAACGGACAGGGGGCGCGTCGGGCGGCTACACCTTC. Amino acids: CASSKRTGGASGGYTF.

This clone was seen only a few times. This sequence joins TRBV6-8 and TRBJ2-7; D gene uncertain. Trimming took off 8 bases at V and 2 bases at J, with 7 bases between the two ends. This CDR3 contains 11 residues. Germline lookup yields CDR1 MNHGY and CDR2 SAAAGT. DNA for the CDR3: TGTGCCAGCGGCGGAGCCTACGAGCAGTACTTC. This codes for CASGGAYEQYF.

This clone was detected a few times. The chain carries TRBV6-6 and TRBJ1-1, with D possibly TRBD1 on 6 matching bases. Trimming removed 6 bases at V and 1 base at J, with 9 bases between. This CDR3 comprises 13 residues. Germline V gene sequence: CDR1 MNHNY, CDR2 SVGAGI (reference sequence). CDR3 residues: CASSPRGNTEAFF. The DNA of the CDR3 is TGTGCCAGCAGCCCCAGGGGGAACACTGAAGCTTTCTTT.

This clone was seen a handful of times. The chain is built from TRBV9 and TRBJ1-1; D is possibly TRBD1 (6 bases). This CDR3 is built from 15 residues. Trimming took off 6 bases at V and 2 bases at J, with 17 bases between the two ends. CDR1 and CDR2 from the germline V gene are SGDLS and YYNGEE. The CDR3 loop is CASTSLRQANTEAFF. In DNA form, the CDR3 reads TGTGCCAGCACCTCGCTACGACAGGCTAACACTGAAGCTTTCTTT.

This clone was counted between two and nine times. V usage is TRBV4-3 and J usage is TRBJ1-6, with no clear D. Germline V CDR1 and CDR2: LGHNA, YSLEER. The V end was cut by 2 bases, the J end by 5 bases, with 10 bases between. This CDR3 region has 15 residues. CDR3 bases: TGCGCCAGCAGCCAAATCGATAGGGATAATTCACCCCTCCACTTT. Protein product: CASSQIDRDNSPLHF.

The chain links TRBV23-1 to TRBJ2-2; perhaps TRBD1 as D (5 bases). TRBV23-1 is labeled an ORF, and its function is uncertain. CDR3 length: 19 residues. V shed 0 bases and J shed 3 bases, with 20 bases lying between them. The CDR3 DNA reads TGCGCCAGCAGTCAATCTGGGCAGGGCGAAAATACCTACACCGGGGAGCTGTTTTTT. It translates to CASSQSGQGENTYTGELFF.

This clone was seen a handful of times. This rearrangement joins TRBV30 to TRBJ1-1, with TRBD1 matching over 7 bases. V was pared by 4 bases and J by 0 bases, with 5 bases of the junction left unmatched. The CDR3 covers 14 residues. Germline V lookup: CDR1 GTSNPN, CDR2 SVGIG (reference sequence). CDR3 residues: CAWNAGTVNTEAFF. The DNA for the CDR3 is TGTGCCTGGAACGCCGGGACAGTGAACACTGAAGCTTTCTTT.

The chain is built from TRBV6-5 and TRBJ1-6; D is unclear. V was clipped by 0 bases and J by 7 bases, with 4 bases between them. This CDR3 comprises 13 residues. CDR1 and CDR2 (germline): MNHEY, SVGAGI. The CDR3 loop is CASSYSRNSPLHF. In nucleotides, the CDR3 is TGTGCCAGCAGTTACTCCAGAAATTCACCCCTCCACTTT.

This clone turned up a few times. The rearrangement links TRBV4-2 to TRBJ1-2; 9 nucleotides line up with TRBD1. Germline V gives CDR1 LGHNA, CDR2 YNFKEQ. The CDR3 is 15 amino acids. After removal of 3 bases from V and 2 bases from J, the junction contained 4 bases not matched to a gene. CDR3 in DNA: TGTGCCAGCAGCCAGAACGACAGGGGGAACTATGGCTACACCTTC. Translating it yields CASSQNDRGNYGYTF.

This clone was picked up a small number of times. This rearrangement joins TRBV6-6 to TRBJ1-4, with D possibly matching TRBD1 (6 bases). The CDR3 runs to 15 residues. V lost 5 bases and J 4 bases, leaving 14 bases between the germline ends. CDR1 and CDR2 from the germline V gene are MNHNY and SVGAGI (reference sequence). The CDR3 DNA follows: TGTGCCAGCAGTCGGCGGACAGCAAATAATGAAAAACTGTTTTTT. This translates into CASSRRTANNEKLFF.

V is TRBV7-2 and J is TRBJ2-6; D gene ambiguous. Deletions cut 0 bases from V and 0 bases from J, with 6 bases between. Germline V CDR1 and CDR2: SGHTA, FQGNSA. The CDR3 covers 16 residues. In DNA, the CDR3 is TGTGCCAGCAGCTTAGCCTGGGGCTCTGGGGCCAACGTCCTGACTTTC. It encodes CASSLAWGSGANVLTF.

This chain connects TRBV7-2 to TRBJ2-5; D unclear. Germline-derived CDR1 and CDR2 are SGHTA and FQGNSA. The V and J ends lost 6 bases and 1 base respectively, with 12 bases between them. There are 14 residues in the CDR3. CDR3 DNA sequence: TGTGCCAGCAGAGAAATCCCGTTCCAAGAGACCCAGTACTTC. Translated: CASREIPFQETQYF.

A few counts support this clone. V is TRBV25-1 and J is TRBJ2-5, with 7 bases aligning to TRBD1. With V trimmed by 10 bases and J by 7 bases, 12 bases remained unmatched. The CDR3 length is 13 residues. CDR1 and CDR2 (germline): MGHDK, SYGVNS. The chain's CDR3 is CATQGQTPRTQYF. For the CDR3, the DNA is TGTGCCACCCAGGGACAGACTCCCAGGACCCAGTACTTC.

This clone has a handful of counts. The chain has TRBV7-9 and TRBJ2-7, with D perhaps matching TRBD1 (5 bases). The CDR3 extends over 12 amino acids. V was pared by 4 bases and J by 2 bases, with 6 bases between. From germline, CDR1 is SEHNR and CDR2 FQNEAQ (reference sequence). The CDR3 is CASSSQAYEQYF. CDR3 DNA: TGTGCCAGCAGCTCACAGGCCTACGAGCAGTACTTC.

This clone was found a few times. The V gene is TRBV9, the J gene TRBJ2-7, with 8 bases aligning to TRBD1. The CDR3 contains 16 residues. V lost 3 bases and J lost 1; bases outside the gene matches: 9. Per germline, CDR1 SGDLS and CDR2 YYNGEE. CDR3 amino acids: CASSAKPGQDSYEQYF. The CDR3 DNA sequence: TGTGCCAGCAGCGCTAAGCCGGGACAGGATTCCTACGAGCAGTACTTC.

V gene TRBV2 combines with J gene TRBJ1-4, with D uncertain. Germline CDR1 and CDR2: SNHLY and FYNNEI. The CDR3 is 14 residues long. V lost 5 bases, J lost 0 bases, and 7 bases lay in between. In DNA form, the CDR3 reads TGTGCCAGCAGTTTCCGGTCAACTAATGAAAAACTGTTTTTT. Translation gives CASSFRSTNEKLFF.

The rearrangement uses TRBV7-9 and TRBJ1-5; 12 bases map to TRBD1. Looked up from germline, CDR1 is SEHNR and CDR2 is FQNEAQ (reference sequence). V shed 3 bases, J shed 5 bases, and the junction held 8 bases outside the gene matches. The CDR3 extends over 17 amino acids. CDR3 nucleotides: TGTGCCAGCAGCTTCGCAGGGACAGGGGGCTTTCATCAGCCCCAGCATTTT. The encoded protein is CASSFAGTGGFHQPQHF.

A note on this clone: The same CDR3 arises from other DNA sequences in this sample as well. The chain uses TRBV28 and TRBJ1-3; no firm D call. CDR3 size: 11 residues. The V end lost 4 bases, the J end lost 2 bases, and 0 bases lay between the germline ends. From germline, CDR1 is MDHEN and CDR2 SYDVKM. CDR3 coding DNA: TGTGCCAGCAGTTCTGGAAACACCATATATTTT. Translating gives CASSSGNTIYF.

The CDR3 nucleotides are TGTGCCAGTATACCCAGAGGGACTGATGGCTACACCTTC. Protein: CASIPRGTDGYTF. The rearrangement links TRBV2 to TRBJ1-2, with D perhaps matching TRBD1 (5 bases). The CDR3 extends over 13 amino acids. Looked up from germline, CDR1 is SNHLY and CDR2 is FYNNEI. V was shortened by 9 bases and J by 6 bases, with 17 bases between the two germline ends.

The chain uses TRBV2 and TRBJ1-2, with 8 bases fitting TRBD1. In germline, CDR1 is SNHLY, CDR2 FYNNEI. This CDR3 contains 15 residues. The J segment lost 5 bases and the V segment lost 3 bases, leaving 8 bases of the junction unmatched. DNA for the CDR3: TGTGCCAGCAGTGAGCGGACAGGGTCTGCGTATGGCTACACCTTC. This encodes CASSERTGSAYGYTF. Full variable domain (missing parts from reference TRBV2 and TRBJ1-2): EPEVTQTPSHQVTQMGQEVILRCVPISNHLYFYWYRQILGQKVEFLVSFYNNEISEKSEIFDDQFSVERPDGSNFTLKIRSTKLEDSAMYFCASSERTGSAYGYTFGSGTRLTVV.

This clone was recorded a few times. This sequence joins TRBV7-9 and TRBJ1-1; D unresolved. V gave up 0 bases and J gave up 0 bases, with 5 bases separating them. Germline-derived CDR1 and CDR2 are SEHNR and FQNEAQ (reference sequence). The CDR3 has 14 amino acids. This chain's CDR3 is CASSLAQMNTEAFF. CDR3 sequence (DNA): TGTGCCAGCAGCTTAGCACAGATGAACACTGAAGCTTTCTTT. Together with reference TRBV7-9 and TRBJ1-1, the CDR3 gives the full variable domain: DTGVSQNPRHKITKRGQNVTFRCDPISEHNRLYWYRQTLGQGPEFLTYFQNEAQLEKSRLLSDRFSAERPKGSFSTLEIQRTEQGDSAMYLCASSLAQMNTEAFFGQGTRLTVV.